The entry below describes one TCR beta chain. Its specificity is unknown. Germline values: CDR1 LNHNV, CDR2 YYDKDF (reference sequence). The CDR3 runs to 13 residues. The germline V and J ends were trimmed by 5 bases and 5 bases, with 10 bases remaining between them. These data originate in a study of CD4+ T cells in melanoma. General observations from the study: CD8+ T cell, macrophage and B cell function reportedly correlated with neoantigen-specific CD4+ T cells. Reportedly, melanoma neoantigen-specific CD4+ T cells showed varied differentiation states.

Sequenced by immunoSEQ multiplex PCR; TCRdb stores in-frame clones only, minus some. Found here are 90,000 to 130,000 clones, about 90% of them singletons; the top ten hold less than 4%. The genes are TRBV15 and TRBJ2-1; D not resolved. Source material: peripheral blood. This sequence originates from a human donor with melanoma. This CDR3 reads CATSWSQNNEQFF. The CDR3 DNA reads as TGTGCCACCAGCTGGTCCCAGAACAATGAGCAGTTCTTC.